The clone carrying this T cell receptor (beta chain) was detected ten times or more. The data originate from a study of spatial heterogeneity in lung cancer. For the study at large: Alpha-chain sequences were consistently detected less often than beta-chain sequences.

A unique molecular identifier was attached to every TCR cDNA molecule. TCRdb used MiXCR to reprocess the 5' RACE reads, holding one entry per CDR3 protein. The data show about 35,000 distinct CDR3 sequences, around 3.1% seen once. Time point reported: sample taken at primary tumor resection. The donor population consisted of some 70 patients with untreated, early-stage non-small cell lung cancer. Unsorted whole RNA from tumor, nontumor lung or frozen PBMC underwent sequencing. V was clipped by 5 bases and J by 5 bases, with 15 bases between them. Per the germline V gene, CDR1 is DFQATT and CDR2 is SNEGSKA (reference sequence). The length of the CDR3 is 13 residues.

The sequenced sample was normal lung tissue next to the tumor, obtained at surgery. The sequence came from a male donor with early-stage non-small cell lung cancer. V usage is TRBV20-1 and J usage is TRBJ1-2; D is uncertain. The CDR3 sequence: CSADQQGYYGYTF. In DNA form, the CDR3 reads TGCAGTGCTGACCAACAAGGTTATTATGGCTACACCTTC.